Below, 30 T cell receptor beta chains from the same sample are listed, as sequenced in a study of CD8 T cells in Susac syndrome. After extraction with the RNeasy kit, roughly 0.45 to 1 ug of the RNA was reverse transcribed using random hexamers. In TCRdb, the immunoSEQ multiplex PCR reads were re-called with MiXCR into one record per CDR3 protein. The sample includes under 95,000 distinct CDR3 sequences, approximately 95% of them seen just once. The sequenced material came from CD8+ T cells from PBMCs. Every receptor here comes from a human donor with Susac syndrome.

V is TRBV29-1 and J is TRBJ2-1; 7 nucleotides match TRBD1. Per the germline V gene, CDR1 is SQVTM and CDR2 is ANQGSEA. The trim removed 6 bases at V and 5 bases at J, leaving 10 bases unmatched. The CDR3 extends over 14 amino acids. The CDR3 spells CSVEDRPLHNEQFF. In nucleotides, the CDR3 is TGCAGCGTAGAGGACAGGCCCCTTCACAATGAGCAGTTCTTC.

The J gene is TRBJ1-4, the V gene TRBV13, with 7 bases matching TRBD1. The CDR3 is 14 amino acids. The V segment lost 3 bases and the J segment 8 bases; nucleotides outside the gene matches: 6. The germline CDR1 and CDR2 sequences are PRHDT and FYEKMQ (reference sequence). The CDR3 nucleotides read TGTGCCAGCAGCTTGGGCAGGGGGAAGGAAAAACTGTTTTTT. This encodes CASSLGRGKEKLFF.

This rearrangement joins TRBV19 to TRBJ2-1, with unresolved D. Trimming cost V 3 bases and J 8 bases, with 11 bases left between them. The CDR3 runs 13 residues. Germline V gene lookup returns CDR1 LNHDA and CDR2 SQIVND (reference sequence). CDR3 in DNA: TGTGCCAGTAGTATGATCGGTGGGGATGAGCAGTTCTTC. Translation gives CASSMIGGDEQFF.

The chain recombines TRBV30 with TRBJ2-1, with unresolved D. CDR1 and CDR2 (germline): GTSNPN, SVGIG (reference sequence). V was shortened by 0 bases and J by 8 bases, with 8 bases between the two germline ends. The CDR3 extends over 12 amino acids. CDR3 region: CAWSVVADEQFF. Here the CDR3 DNA reads TGTGCCTGGAGTGTAGTCGCCGATGAGCAGTTCTTC.

This chain joins TRBV5-6 and TRBJ2-1; TRBD2 matches at 14 bases. Losses at the gene ends were 3 bases for V and 7 bases for J; bases not matched to a gene: 3. CDR3 size: 15 residues. CDR1 SGHDT and CDR2 YYEEEE come from the germline V gene. CDR3 nucleotides: TGTGCCAGCAGCTGGGGGACTAGCGGGAGTAATGAGCAGTTCTTC. Protein product: CASSWGTSGSNEQFF.

The chain uses TRBV29-1 and TRBJ2-1, with D possibly being TRBD1 (5 bases). The CDR3 contains 11 residues. V was trimmed by 7 bases and J by 5 bases, leaving 9 bases between them. Germline values: CDR1 SQVTM, CDR2 ANQGSEA. The CDR3 DNA reads as TGCAGCGGTCGACAGCACAATGAGCAGTTCTTC. Translated, it gives CSGRQHNEQFF.

The chain links TRBV20-1 to TRBJ1-1, with D maybe TRBD1 (6 bases). The CDR3 is 12 residues long. V lost 6 bases, J lost 2 bases, and 10 bases lay in between. Germline V gene lookup returns CDR1 DFQATT and CDR2 SNEGSKA (reference sequence). CDR3: CSAPTGNTEAFF. CDR3 nucleotides: TGCAGTGCCCCGACAGGTAACACTGAAGCTTTCTTT.

This sequence joins TRBV15 and TRBJ1-4, with a possible D match to TRBD1 (6 bases). Germline loops: CDR1 LNHNV, CDR2 YYDKDF (reference sequence). This CDR3 is 12 amino acids long. V lost 3 bases to trimming and J lost 8 bases, with 7 bases between them. CDR3 region: CATSSGTEKLFF. The DNA for the CDR3 is TGTGCCACCAGCAGTGGGACAGAAAAACTGTTTTTT. Full variable domain (rest looked up from reference TRBV15 and TRBJ1-4): DAMVIQNPRYQVTQFGKPVTLSCSQTLNHNVMYWYQQKSSQAPKLLFHYYDKDFNNEADTPDNFQSRRPNTSFCFLDIRSPGLGDTAMYLCATSSGTEKLFFGSGTQLSVL.

The chain employs TRBV6-2 or TRBV6-3 and TRBJ2-3, with 7 bases fitting TRBD2. The CDR3 extends over 15 amino acids. V was pared by 8 bases and J by 0 bases, with 8 bases of the junction left unmatched. CDR1 is MNHEY and CDR2 is SVGEGT in the germline V gene. The CDR3 sequence is CASLRGDYSTDTQYF. CDR3 in DNA: TGTGCCAGCCTCCGGGGGGACTATAGCACAGATACGCAGTATTTT.

J is TRBJ2-1 and V is TRBV19, with 7 bases that match TRBD1. The V gene end was trimmed by 7 bases and the J gene end by 6 bases; junction bases not matched to a gene: 3. This CDR3 comprises 12 residues. The germline CDR1 and CDR2 sequences are LNHDA and SQIVND (reference sequence). The CDR3 DNA follows: TGTGCCAGTACCCCAGGGGGCAATGAGCAGTTCTTC. Translated, it gives CASTPGGNEQFF.

The chain combines TRBV19 with TRBJ2-1; the D gene is possibly TRBD2 (5 bases). CDR3 length: 13 amino acids. Germline values: CDR1 LNHDA, CDR2 SQIVND (reference sequence). V lost 5 bases to trimming and J lost 6 bases, with 11 bases between them. CDR3: CASSPDFPNEQFF. DNA for the CDR3: TGTGCCAGTAGTCCGGACTTCCCCAATGAGCAGTTCTTC.

The V gene is TRBV27, the J gene TRBJ2-1; D is perhaps TRBD1 or TRBD2 (6 bases each). The V gene lost 6 bases and the J gene lost 7 bases, with 13 bases spanning the gap. Looked up from germline, CDR1 is MNHEY and CDR2 is SMNVEV (reference sequence). This CDR3 region has 13 residues. The CDR3 nucleotides read TGTGCCAGCAGCTTGGACAGCGGGAATGAGCAGTTCTTC. This translates into CASSLDSGNEQFF.

The chain is built from TRBV2 and TRBJ2-4, with 8 bases matching TRBD2. Looked up from germline, CDR1 is SNHLY and CDR2 is FYNNEI. The CDR3 totals 15 residues. With 1 base clipped from V and 10 bases from J, the junction kept 9 bases outside the gene matches. The CDR3 nucleotides are TGTGCCAGCAGTGAAGGCGGGGGGACTAGTCGGATTCAGTACTTC. It encodes CASSEGGGTSRIQYF.

The chain combines TRBV7-9 with TRBJ2-1, with D unresolved. V lost 6 bases to trimming and J lost 7 bases, with 13 bases between them. There are 13 residues in the CDR3. Germline-derived CDR1 and CDR2 are SEHNR and FQNEAQ (reference sequence). The chain's CDR3 is CASRQGHQNEQFF. The DNA of the CDR3 is TGTGCCAGCAGACAAGGCCACCAAAATGAGCAGTTCTTC.

The chain joins TRBV4-1 to TRBJ2-7; a possible D gene is TRBD1 (5 bases). CDR1 is MGHRA and CDR2 is YSYEKL in the germline V gene. The CDR3 contains 13 residues. Trimming pared 8 bases from V and 7 bases from J, leaving 18 bases between. CDR3 bases: TGCGCCAGCCTGGACCCAGGGCTAGGAGAGCAGTACTTC. This codes for CASLDPGLGEQYF.

The chain links TRBV7-9 to TRBJ1-1; D remains ambiguous. The germline gives CDR1 SEHNR, CDR2 FQNEAQ (reference sequence). This CDR3 has 12 residues. The V end lost 5 bases, the J end lost 6 bases, and 10 bases lay between the germline ends. CDR3 DNA sequence: TGTGCCAGCAGCACTGTCGGGGCTGAAGCTTTCTTT. It is translated as CASSTVGAEAFF.

This clonotype was seen only once. The rearrangement joins TRBV3-1 to TRBJ1-5, with 7 bases that match TRBD1. The trim removed 0 bases at V and 5 bases at J, leaving 4 bases unmatched. The CDR3 contains 15 residues. Germline V gene lookup returns CDR1 LGHDT and CDR2 YNNKEL (reference sequence). CDR3 bases: TGTGCCAGCAGCCAAGACAGGGGGACATATCAGCCCCAGCATTTT. Translation gives CASSQDRGTYQPQHF.

The chain is built from TRBV7-2 and TRBJ2-7; D unclear. The CDR3 spans 14 residues. The germline V gene encodes CDR1 SGHTA and CDR2 FQGNSA. V lost 2 bases to trimming and J lost 1 base, with 9 bases between them. In DNA, the CDR3 is TGTGCCAGCAGCTTAACGGTGGGTTCCTACGAGCAGTACTTC. Its protein is CASSLTVGSYEQYF.

The genes are TRBV24-1 and TRBJ2-1; D remains unclear. Trimming stripped 5 bases from V and 10 bases from J, with 23 bases between. The CDR3 sequence is 16 residues long. From germline, CDR1 is KGHDR and CDR2 SFDVKD. CDR3 region: CATSGGVGLRNDEQFF. CDR3 in DNA: TGTGCCACCAGTGGCGGTGTAGGGCTAAGAAACGACGAGCAGTTCTTC.

This chain links TRBV29-1 with TRBJ2-1, with TRBD2 matching over 14 bases. Looked up from germline, CDR1 is SQVTM and CDR2 is ANQGSEA. V trimming: 3 bases; J trimming: 0 bases; junction bases outside the gene matches: 10. The CDR3 covers 19 residues. The CDR3 sequence: CSVDGPGLAGDYSYNEQFF. The CDR3, as DNA: TGCAGCGTTGATGGCCCGGGACTAGCGGGAGACTACTCCTACAATGAGCAGTTCTTC.

The gene calls are TRBV5-4 and TRBJ2-7; 10 bases align to TRBD2. Germline trimming cut 4 bases from V and 4 bases from J; bases unmatched to any gene: 8. In germline, CDR1 is SGHNT, CDR2 YYREEE (reference sequence). The CDR3 consists of 15 residues. The CDR3 loop is CASSRPGTSVYEQYF. The CDR3 DNA reads as TGTGCCAGCAGCCGCCCTGGGACTAGCGTATACGAGCAGTACTTC. Filled out from reference TRBV5-4 and TRBJ2-7, the complete variable domain reads ETGVTQSPTHLIKTRGQQVTLRCSSQSGHNTVSWYQQALGQGPQFIFQYYREEENGRGNFPPRFSGLQFPNYSSELNVNALELDDSALYLCASSRPGTSVYEQYFGPGTRLTVT.

This clonotype was seen only once. The chain recombines TRBV6-2 or TRBV6-3 with TRBJ2-7; 9 bases are a match to TRBD2. This CDR3 is 16 amino acids long. V trimming: 7 bases; J trimming: 0 bases; junction bases outside the gene matches: 10. Germline V gene lookup returns CDR1 MNHEY and CDR2 SVGEGT. The CDR3 here is CASTVGLAKSSYEQYF. CDR3 nucleotides: TGTGCCAGCACCGTAGGACTAGCGAAAAGCTCCTACGAGCAGTACTTC.

The rearrangement uses TRBV5-6 and TRBJ2-2; no firm D call. Per the germline V gene, CDR1 is SGHDT and CDR2 is YYEEEE. The CDR3 consists of 14 residues. Deletions cut 6 bases from V and 0 bases from J, with 9 bases between. The CDR3 region has the DNA TGTGCCAGCACCCGAGGATCGAACACCGGGGAGCTGTTTTTT. Amino acid sequence: CASTRGSNTGELFF.

The chain is built from TRBV6-5 and TRBJ2-2, with D tentatively TRBD1 (6 bases). The CDR3 runs 15 residues. Germline V gene lookup returns CDR1 MNHEY and CDR2 SVGAGI. Trimming removed 0 bases at V and 6 bases at J, with 11 bases between. The CDR3 loop reads CASSYSSEGAGELFF. DNA of the CDR3: TGTGCCAGCAGTTACTCAAGTGAGGGGGCCGGGGAGCTGTTTTTT.

CDR3 in amino acids: CASSKQGNQPQHF. CDR3 DNA: TGTGCCAGCAGCAAACAGGGAAATCAGCCCCAGCATTTT. The chain couples TRBV7-8 to TRBJ1-5; weak D call: TRBD1 (6 bases). Trimming cost V 5 bases and J 4 bases, with 9 bases left between them. Germline loops: CDR1 SGHVS, CDR2 FQNEAQ. The CDR3 runs to 13 residues.

The V gene is TRBV4-2, the J gene TRBJ2-7, with 7 bases fitting TRBD1. This CDR3 has 15 residues. V was pared by 3 bases and J by 0 bases, with 5 bases of the junction left unmatched. The germline V gene has CDR1 LGHNA and CDR2 YNFKEQ. CDR3 nucleotide sequence: TGTGCCAGCAGCCAGGTGACAGGGAGCTCCTACGAGCAGTACTTC. Translation: CASSQVTGSSYEQYF.

In DNA form, the CDR3 reads TGTGCCAGCGGACAGGGCCCTCTAGATACGCAGTATTTT. It is translated as CASGQGPLDTQYF. The V gene is TRBV2, the J gene TRBJ2-3; 8 bases are shared with TRBD1. This CDR3 region has 13 residues. Germline values: CDR1 SNHLY, CDR2 FYNNEI. J lost 5 bases, V lost 8 bases, and 6 bases had no gene match. The full variable domain, with the rest looked up from reference TRBV2 and TRBJ2-3, is EPEVTQTPSHQVTQMGQEVILRCVPISNHLYFYWYRQILGQKVEFLVSFYNNEISEKSEIFDDQFSVERPDGSNFTLKIRSTKLEDSAMYFCASGQGPLDTQYFGPGTRLTVL.

This chain uses TRBV27 with TRBJ1-1, with no clear D. CDR1 is MNHEY and CDR2 is SMNVEV in the germline V gene (reference sequence). The CDR3 sequence is 15 residues long. V shed 5 bases and J shed 3 bases, with 16 bases lying between them. The CDR3 bases are TGTGCCAGCAGTCTCACGCGGGGTGGGGACACTGAAGCTTTCTTT. Its protein product is CASSLTRGGDTEAFF.

The chain joins TRBV4-1 to TRBJ1-4, with D perhaps matching TRBD1 (6 bases). The CDR3 has 14 residues. Between the trimmed V and J ends, which lost 4 bases and 7 bases, there was a span of 13 bases. Per germline, CDR1 MGHRA and CDR2 YSYEKL. The CDR3, as DNA: TGCGCCAGCAGCCCAGCGGGGGGCGGTGAAAAACTGTTTTTT. Translating gives CASSPAGGGEKLFF.

The gene calls are TRBV27 and TRBJ2-5; D ambiguous. The CDR3 loop spans 13 amino acids. Germline-derived CDR1 and CDR2 are MNHEY and SMNVEV (reference sequence). Trimming removed 1 base at V and 3 bases at J, with 6 bases between. CDR3 coding DNA: TGTGCCAGCAGTTTATTAGGTGAAGAGACCCAGTACTTC. It codes for CASSLLGEETQYF.